Shown below are 18 T cell receptor beta chains from a single sample sequenced in a study of low-dose radiotherapy and immunotherapy resistance in tumors. With a constant-region primer and a V-primer adapter, TCRs were subjected to 15 to 25 PCR cycles of amplification. TCRdb used MiXCR to reprocess the reads, holding one entry per CDR3 protein. The data hold about 47,000 distinct CDR3 sequences, with approximately 12% observed a single time. Stated time point: before trial treatment. Specimen: PBMCs, collected before treatment. These receptors were obtained from a female donor with ovarian cancer.

This clonotype was seen repeatedly, ten times or more. The rearrangement links TRBV7-2 to TRBJ2-1, with D possibly being TRBD1 (6 bases). Looked up from germline, CDR1 is SGHTA and CDR2 is FQGNSA. Trimming took off 5 bases at V and 3 bases at J, with 11 bases between the two ends. The CDR3 extends over 14 amino acids. CDR3 residues: CASSPEGVYNEQFF. The CDR3 DNA follows: TGTGCCAGCAGCCCAGAGGGGGTCTACAATGAGCAGTTCTTC.

This clonotype was counted at least ten times. J is TRBJ2-1 and V is TRBV6-5; TRBD2 agrees at 12 bases. CDR3 length equals 16 residues. Unmatched junction bases numbered 11, after V lost 2 bases and J lost 12 bases. The germline gives CDR1 MNHEY, CDR2 SVGAGI. The CDR3 nucleotides are TGTGCCAGCAGTTACGGGGGACTAGCGGGCACAATGAGGCAGTTCTTC. Its protein is CASSYGGLAGTMRQFF.

This clonotype has at least ten counts. CDR3 loop: CASSLNSGGPETQYF. In nucleotides, the CDR3 is TGCGCCAGCAGCTTGAATAGTGGTGGACCAGAGACCCAGTACTTC. The chain has TRBV5-1 and TRBJ2-5; D unresolved. Germline V gives CDR1 SGHRS, CDR2 YFSETQ. CDR3 length equals 15 residues. The V gene lost 1 base and the J gene lost 4 bases, with 14 bases spanning the gap.

This clonotype was counted ten times or more. The rearrangement links TRBV7-9 to TRBJ1-5; D not certain. V lost 4 bases and J 2 bases, leaving 12 bases between the germline ends. The CDR3 loop spans 15 amino acids. Per germline, CDR1 SEHNR and CDR2 FQNEAQ (reference sequence). The CDR3 loop reads CASSSGLEGNQPQHF. DNA of the CDR3: TGTGCCAGCAGCTCAGGACTCGAAGGCAATCAGCCCCAGCATTTT.

Concerning this clonotype itself: A read error likely explains this, since a far larger clone differs by one base. The chain couples TRBV6-6 to TRBJ2-7, with TRBD2 matching over 13 bases. Near its end, the DNA agrees better with TRBJ2-1, so the J call may be wrong. The CDR3 consists of 16 residues. Germline values: CDR1 MNHNY, CDR2 SVGAGI (reference sequence). CDR3 in DNA: TGTGCCGGCACCGCCCTACTAGCGGGAGGGTCCAATGAGCAGTTCTTC. As protein: CAGTALLAGGSNEQFF.

This clonotype was picked up many times. V is TRBV4-2 and J is TRBJ1-2; 7 bases are shared with TRBD1. The CDR3 runs to 13 residues. Germline CDR1 reads LGHNA; CDR2 reads YNFKEQ. The V and J ends lost 3 bases and 4 bases, in that order; junction bases with no gene match: 2. The chain's CDR3 is CASSQTGTYGYTF. The CDR3, as DNA: TGTGCCAGCAGCCAGACAGGGACCTATGGCTACACCTTC.

This clonotype was seen at least ten times. The chain couples TRBV29-1 to TRBJ2-3, with D possibly being TRBD1 (6 bases). The germline V gene encodes CDR1 SQVTM and CDR2 ANQGSEA. The V and J ends lost 2 bases and 2 bases respectively, with 14 bases between them. The CDR3 length is 15 residues. The CDR3 protein is CSVEPRAGDTDTQYF. The DNA of the CDR3 is TGCAGCGTTGAACCGCGGGCAGGGGACACAGATACGCAGTATTTT.

This clonotype was counted ten times or more. This chain joins TRBV27 and TRBJ1-5, with 8 positions matching TRBD1. From germline, CDR1 is MNHEY and CDR2 SMNVEV (reference sequence). The CDR3 extends over 17 amino acids. J was trimmed by 0 bases and V by 3 bases; bases with no gene match: 7. CDR3 in amino acids: CASSLFSRGLSNQPQHF. The CDR3 nucleotides read TGTGCCAGCAGTTTGTTCTCCAGGGGGCTTAGCAATCAGCCCCAGCATTTT.

As regards this clonotype: Only one base separates this from a far larger clonotype, so it likely reflects a read error. The chain uses TRBV28 and TRBJ2-1; D is uncertain. The CDR3 runs 15 residues. In germline, CDR1 is MDHEN, CDR2 SYDVKM. V was trimmed by 6 bases and J by 10 bases, leaving 22 bases between them. CDR3 bases: TGTGCCAGCAGCCAGACATCCGATAGCTCCTACGAGCAGTTCTTC. It yields the protein CASSQTSDSSYEQFF.

This clonotype was counted ten times or more. The chain employs TRBV7-3 and TRBJ2-3, with 8 bases matching TRBD1. In germline, CDR1 is SGHTA, CDR2 FQGTGA. The CDR3 contains 14 residues. J lost 5 bases, V lost 5 bases, and 6 bases had no gene match. CDR3 residues: CASSPTGGQDTQYF. CDR3 in DNA: TGTGCCAGCAGCCCAACAGGGGGTCAAGATACGCAGTATTTT.

This clonotype has at least ten counts. The chain combines TRBV29-1 with TRBJ2-3; D remains ambiguous. This CDR3 spans 14 amino acids. Germline lookup yields CDR1 SQVTM and CDR2 ANQGSEA. Trimming shortened V by 7 bases and J by 0 bases, and 14 bases separated the two germline ends. CDR3 nucleotide sequence: TGCAGCGCATATCGGTGGCAGAGCACAGATACGCAGTATTTT. This sequence encodes CSAYRWQSTDTQYF.

The sample holds many counts of this clonotype. The J gene is TRBJ2-7, the V gene TRBV7-2, with unresolved D. This CDR3 has 13 residues. Between the trimmed V and J ends, which lost 3 bases and 3 bases, there was a span of 9 bases. Germline V gene sequence: CDR1 SGHTA, CDR2 FQGNSA. The CDR3 sequence: CASSFVRNYEQYF. The CDR3 nucleotides are TGTGCCAGCAGCTTTGTCAGAAACTACGAGCAGTACTTC.

There are many counts of this clonotype. This chain uses TRBV27 with TRBJ2-2; D could derive from TRBD1 or TRBD2 (5 bases each). The CDR3 spans 16 residues. The germline CDR1 and CDR2 sequences are MNHEY and SMNVEV (reference sequence). The ends were cut back, 2 bases at V and 4 bases at J, with 14 bases in the middle. Here the CDR3 DNA reads TGTGCCAGCAGTTTAACGGGGCCTCGAGGCACCGGGGAGCTGTTTTTT. It codes for CASSLTGPRGTGELFF.

This clonotype came up many times. This chain connects TRBV5-1 to TRBJ2-5; 7 bases are a match to TRBD1. This CDR3 is 14 amino acids long. Germline CDR1 reads SGHRS; CDR2 reads YFSETQ. Trimming removed 3 bases from V and 2 bases from J; junction bases left unmatched: 4. The CDR3 region has the DNA TGCGCCAGCAGCTGGGGACAGAAACAAGAGACCCAGTACTTC. Translating it yields CASSWGQKQETQYF.

This clonotype was seen repeatedly, ten times or more. J is TRBJ1-2 and V is TRBV19; a possible D gene is TRBD1 (6 bases). V was pared by 0 bases and J by 5 bases, with 19 bases between. CDR3 length: 17 residues. Per germline, CDR1 LNHDA and CDR2 SQIVND (reference sequence). CDR3 residues: CASSIDQDWRGAYGYTF. The CDR3 coding sequence is TGTGCCAGTAGTATAGATCAAGATTGGCGGGGGGCGTATGGCTACACCTTC.

The chain has TRBV10-3 and TRBJ2-2, with D uncertain. CDR3 length equals 14 residues. The ends were cut back, 4 bases at V and 4 bases at J, with 10 bases in the middle. Germline loops: CDR1 ENHRY, CDR2 SYGVKD. The CDR3 region is CAISVTTSTGELFF. CDR3 nucleotide sequence: TGTGCCATCAGTGTGACAACCTCCACCGGGGAGCTGTTTTTT.

This clonotype occurred many times. The chain carries TRBV10-1 and TRBJ1-6; a weak D match, TRBD1 (5 bases). V was shortened by 6 bases and J by 6 bases, with 12 bases between the two germline ends. Germline loops: CDR1 WNHNN, CDR2 SYGVQD (reference sequence). The length of the CDR3 is 14 residues. CDR3 in amino acids: CASRAGTGNSPLHF. CDR3 DNA sequence: TGCGCCAGCAGAGCCGGGACGGGTAATTCACCCCTCCACTTT.

This clonotype occurred many times. V usage is TRBV5-6 and J usage is TRBJ2-1; D remains ambiguous. Germline V lookup: CDR1 SGHDT, CDR2 YYEEEE. The V end lost 1 base, the J end lost 3 bases, and 8 bases lay between the germline ends. The CDR3 spans 14 residues. The CDR3 nucleotides read TGTGCCAGCAGCTTGCCAGATAACTACAATGAGCAGTTCTTC. Protein: CASSLPDNYNEQFF.